The present entry profiles one T cell receptor (beta chain) with its context. The antigen is unknown. The entry originates in a study of PD-1 blockade in classical Hodgkin lymphoma. Every patient relapsed after autologous stem cell transplantation, and brentuximab vedotin exposure varied. Germline V gives CDR1 LNHDA, CDR2 SQIVND (reference sequence). The CDR3 is made up of 13 amino acids. Trimming removed 5 bases from V and 7 bases from J, with 15 bases in between. General study results and limits: Why the repertoires differ is still unclear, perhaps disease activity or prior therapy.

TCRdb's table, derived via immunoSEQ multiplex PCR, lists solely in-frame clones and lacks some. This table holds some 150,000 clones, approximately 72% found once. The gene calls are TRBV19 and TRBJ2-7; a weak D match, TRBD2 (5 bases). The sequence came from a human donor with classical Hodgkin lymphoma. The sequences come from peripheral blood mononuclear cells (PBMCs), collected before the second cycle of nivolumab. The CDR3 sequence: CASSWTLTGEQYF. Here the CDR3 DNA reads TGTGCCAGTAGTTGGACCTTAACGGGAGAGCAGTACTTC. Complete variable domain (other parts from reference TRBV19 and TRBJ2-7): DGGITQSPKYLFRKEGQNVTLSCEQNLNHDAMYWYRQDPGQGLRLIYYSQIVNDFQKGDIAEGYSVSREKKESFPLTVTSAQKNPTAFYLCASSWTLTGEQYFGPGTRLTVT.